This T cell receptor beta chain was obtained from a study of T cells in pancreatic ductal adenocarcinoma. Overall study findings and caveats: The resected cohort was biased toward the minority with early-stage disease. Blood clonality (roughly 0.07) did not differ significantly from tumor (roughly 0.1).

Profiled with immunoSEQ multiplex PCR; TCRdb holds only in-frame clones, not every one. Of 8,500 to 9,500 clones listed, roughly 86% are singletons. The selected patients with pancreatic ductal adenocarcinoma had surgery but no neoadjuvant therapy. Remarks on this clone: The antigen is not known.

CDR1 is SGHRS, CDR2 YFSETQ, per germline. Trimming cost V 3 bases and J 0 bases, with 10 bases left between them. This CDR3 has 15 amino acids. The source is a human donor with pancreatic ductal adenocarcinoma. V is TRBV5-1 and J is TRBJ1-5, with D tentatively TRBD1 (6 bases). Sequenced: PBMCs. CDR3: CASSYTGNSNQPQHF. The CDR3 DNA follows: TGCGCCAGCAGCTACACAGGGAATAGCAATCAGCCCCAGCATTTT. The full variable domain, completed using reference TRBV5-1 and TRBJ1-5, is KAGVTQTPRYLIKTRGQQVTLSCSPISGHRSVSWYQQTPGQGLQFLFEYFSETQRNKGNFPGRFSGRQFSNSRSEMNVSTLELGDSALYLCASSYTGNSNQPQHFGDGTRLSIL.